Given below is one T cell receptor (beta chain) in context. Its target is not known. The CDR3 is 13 residues long. CDR1 is WSHSY and CDR2 is SAAADI in the germline V gene. Trimming left V 4 bases short and J 1 base short, with 7 bases between. Profiled with immunoSEQ multiplex PCR; TCRdb holds only in-frame clones, not every one. The top ten hold 1% of the sample, which has some 200,000 clones, 85% to 95% seen once. This sample is part of a study of T cell responses to AZD1222 COVID-19 vaccine. Findings and caveats of the study: Close to half of all spike-specific TCRs reportedly target regions of the variants that are unmutated. The number of AZD1222 recipients seropositive at baseline was only 6 or 7. Two AZD1222 doses significantly raised spike-specific TCR breadth and depth over controls.

This material consisted of peripheral blood, taken on day 0 of MenACWY control vaccination. The source is an adult in good health. V and J are TRBV10-2 and TRBJ1-1; weak D call: TRBD1 (5 bases). CDR3 region: CASSAQGNTEAFF. As DNA, the CDR3 is TGCGCCAGCAGTGCGCAGGGGAACACTGAAGCTTTCTTT.